This T cell receptor beta chain was identified in a study of cytomegalovirus exposure and HLA in healthy donors. This clone was observed a few times. Germline V CDR1 and CDR2: KGHSH, LQKENI. The CDR3 runs to 13 residues. Trimming removed 4 bases from V and 7 bases from J, with 11 bases in between. Vbeta (60) and Jbeta (13) primers were used in the PCR. Generated by immunoSEQ multiplex PCR, the TCRdb table keeps only in-frame clones and is missing some. The sample includes around 81,000 clones, around 60% of them seen just once. This sequence was found in a man aged 25-45 years in good health and CMV-seropositive. Sequenced input: PBMCs. The chain employs TRBV18 and TRBJ1-3, with D possibly being TRBD1 (6 bases). The CDR3 DNA reads TGTGCCAGCTCACAGGACAGAGGGAACACCATATATTTT. This codes for CASSQDRGNTIYF.